This TCR beta chain came from a study of T cells in women clearing cervical HPV infection. About the research overall: Case blood drawn at lesion detection; control blood after infection cleared. HLA type could not be excluded as a confounder. Cases' blood sampling followed lesion detection by median about 150 days (90 to 200).

About this clone itself: The CDR3 end is not reached by the read, which stops 3 residues before it; the germline J gene fills it in.

The J segment lost 4 bases and the V segment lost 5 bases, leaving 5 bases of the junction unmatched. Germline V gene data show CDR1 as SGHTA and CDR2 as FQGTGA. This CDR3 contains 14 residues. The table came from immunoSEQ multiplex PCR; TCRdb's copy has only in-frame clones and leaves some out. The sample's table shows approximately 39,000 clones. Sequenced: blood buffy coat. This TCR derives from a woman aged 18 to 75 with a cervical HPV16 infection that either progressed to CIN3+ or cleared (not recorded which). The chain employs TRBV7-3 and TRBJ1-3, with 7 bases lining up with TRBD1. This CDR3 reads CASSAGGSGNTIYF. The covered CDR3 bases are TGTGCCAGCAGCGCAGGGGGTTCCGGAAACACC.